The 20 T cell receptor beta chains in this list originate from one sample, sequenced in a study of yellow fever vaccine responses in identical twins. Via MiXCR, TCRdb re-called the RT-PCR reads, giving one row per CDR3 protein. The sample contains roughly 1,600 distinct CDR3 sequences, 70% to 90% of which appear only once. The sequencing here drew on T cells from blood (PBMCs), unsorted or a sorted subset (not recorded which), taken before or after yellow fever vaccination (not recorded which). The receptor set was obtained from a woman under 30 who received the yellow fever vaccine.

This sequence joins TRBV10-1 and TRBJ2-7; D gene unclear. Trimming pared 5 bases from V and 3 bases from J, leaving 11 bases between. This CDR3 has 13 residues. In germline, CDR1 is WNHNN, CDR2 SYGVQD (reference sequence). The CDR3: CASSRSKNYEQYF. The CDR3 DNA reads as TGCGCCAGCAGTAGATCCAAAAACTACGAGCAGTACTTC.

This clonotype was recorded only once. The CDR3 reads CSARIPGADTGELFF. DNA of the CDR3: TGCAGTGCTAGGATCCCGGGGGCCGACACCGGGGAGCTGTTTTTT. The V gene is TRBV20-1, the J gene TRBJ2-2; D is perhaps TRBD1 or TRBD2 (6 bases each). CDR1 and CDR2 (germline): DFQATT, SNEGSKA (reference sequence). V shed 3 bases and J shed 3 bases, with 14 bases lying between them. This CDR3 contains 15 residues.

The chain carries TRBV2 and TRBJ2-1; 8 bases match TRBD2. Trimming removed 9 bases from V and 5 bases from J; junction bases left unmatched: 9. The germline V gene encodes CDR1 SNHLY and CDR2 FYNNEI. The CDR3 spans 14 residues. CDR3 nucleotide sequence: TGTGCCAGAGGTGGGGGACTAGATCACAATGAGCAGTTCTTC. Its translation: CARGGGLDHNEQFF.

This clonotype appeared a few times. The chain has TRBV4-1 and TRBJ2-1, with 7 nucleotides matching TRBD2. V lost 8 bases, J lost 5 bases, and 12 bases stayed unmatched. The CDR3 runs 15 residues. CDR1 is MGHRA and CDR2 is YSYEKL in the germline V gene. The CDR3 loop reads CASAQTLALNNEQFF. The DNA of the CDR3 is TGCGCCAGCGCCCAAACACTAGCGTTAAACAATGAGCAGTTCTTC.

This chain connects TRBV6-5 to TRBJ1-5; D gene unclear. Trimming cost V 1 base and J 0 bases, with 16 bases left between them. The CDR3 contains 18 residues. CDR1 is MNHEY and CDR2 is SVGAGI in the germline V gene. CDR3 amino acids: CASSYYRAGGYSNQPQHF. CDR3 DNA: TGTGCCAGCAGTTACTATCGGGCAGGAGGATATAGCAATCAGCCCCAGCATTTT.

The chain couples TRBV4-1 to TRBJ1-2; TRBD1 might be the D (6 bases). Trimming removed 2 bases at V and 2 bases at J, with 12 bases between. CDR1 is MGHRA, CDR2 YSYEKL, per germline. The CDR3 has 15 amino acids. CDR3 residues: CASSQRGGANYGYTF. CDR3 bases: TGCGCCAGCAGCCAAAGGGGGGGGGCAAACTATGGCTACACCTTC.

In DNA form, the CDR3 reads TGTGCCAGCAGCTCAATGAGAAGGGCAGGCTACACCTTC. This gives the protein CASSSMRRAGYTF. The chain carries TRBV13 and TRBJ1-2; no clear D gene. V was cut by 4 bases and J by 8 bases, with 14 bases left in between. This CDR3 has 13 residues. Germline V gene lookup returns CDR1 PRHDT and CDR2 FYEKMQ (reference sequence).

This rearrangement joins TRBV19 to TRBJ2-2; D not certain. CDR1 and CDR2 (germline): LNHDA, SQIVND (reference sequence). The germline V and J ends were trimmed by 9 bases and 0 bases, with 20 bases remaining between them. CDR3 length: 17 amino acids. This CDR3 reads CASSPLRQRTNTGELFF. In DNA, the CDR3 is TGTGCCAGCAGCCCTTTGAGACAAAGAACGAACACCGGGGAGCTGTTTTTT.

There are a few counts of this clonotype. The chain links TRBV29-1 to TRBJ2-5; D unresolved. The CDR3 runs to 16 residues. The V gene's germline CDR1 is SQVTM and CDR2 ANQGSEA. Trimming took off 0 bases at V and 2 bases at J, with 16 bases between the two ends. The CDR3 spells CSVEEVSPGQQETQYF. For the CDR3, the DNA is TGCAGCGTTGAAGAAGTAAGTCCTGGCCAACAAGAGACCCAGTACTTC.

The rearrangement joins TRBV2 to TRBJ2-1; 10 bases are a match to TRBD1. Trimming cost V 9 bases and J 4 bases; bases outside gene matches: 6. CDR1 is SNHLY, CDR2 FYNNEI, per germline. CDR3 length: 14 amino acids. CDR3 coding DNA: TGTGCCAGGACCGGGACAGGGGTATACAATGAGCAGTTCTTC. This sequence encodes CARTGTGVYNEQFF.

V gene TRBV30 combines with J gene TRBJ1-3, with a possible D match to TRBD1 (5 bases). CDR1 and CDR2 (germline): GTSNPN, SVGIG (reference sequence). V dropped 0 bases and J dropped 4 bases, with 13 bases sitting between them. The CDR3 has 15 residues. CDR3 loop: CAWSVDGANGNTIYF. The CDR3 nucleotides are TGTGCCTGGAGTGTAGATGGGGCAAACGGAAACACCATATATTTT.

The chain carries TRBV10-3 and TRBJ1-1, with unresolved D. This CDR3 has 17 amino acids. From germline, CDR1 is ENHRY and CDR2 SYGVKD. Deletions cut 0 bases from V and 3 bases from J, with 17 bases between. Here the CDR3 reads CAISESLFRLRDTEAFF. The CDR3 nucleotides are TGTGCCATCAGTGAGTCTTTGTTTAGGTTGAGAGACACTGAAGCTTTCTTT.

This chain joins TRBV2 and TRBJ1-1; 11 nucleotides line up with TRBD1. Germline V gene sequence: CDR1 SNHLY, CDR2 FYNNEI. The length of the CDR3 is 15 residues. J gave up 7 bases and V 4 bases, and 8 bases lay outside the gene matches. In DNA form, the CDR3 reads TGTGCCAGCAGTGCCATGACGGACAGGGGGCATGAAGCTTTCTTT. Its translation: CASSAMTDRGHEAFF.

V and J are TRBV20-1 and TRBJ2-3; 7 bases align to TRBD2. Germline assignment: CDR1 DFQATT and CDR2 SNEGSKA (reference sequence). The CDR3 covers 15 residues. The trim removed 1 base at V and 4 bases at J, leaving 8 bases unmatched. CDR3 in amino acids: CSARGPGGGADTQYF. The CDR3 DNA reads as TGCAGTGCTAGAGGGCCGGGAGGTGGCGCAGATACGCAGTATTTT.

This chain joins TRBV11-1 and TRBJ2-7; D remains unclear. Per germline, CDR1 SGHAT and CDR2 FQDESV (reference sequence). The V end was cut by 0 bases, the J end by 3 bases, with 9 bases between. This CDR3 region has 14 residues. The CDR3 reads CASSLAADVYEQYF. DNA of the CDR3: TGTGCCAGCAGCTTAGCGGCGGACGTCTACGAGCAGTACTTC.

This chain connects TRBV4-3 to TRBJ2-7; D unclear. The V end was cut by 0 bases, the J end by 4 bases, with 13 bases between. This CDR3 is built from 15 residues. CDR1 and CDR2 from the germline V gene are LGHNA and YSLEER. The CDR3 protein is CASSQDYSLPYEQYF. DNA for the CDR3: TGCGCCAGCAGCCAAGATTACAGCCTACCTTACGAGCAGTACTTC.

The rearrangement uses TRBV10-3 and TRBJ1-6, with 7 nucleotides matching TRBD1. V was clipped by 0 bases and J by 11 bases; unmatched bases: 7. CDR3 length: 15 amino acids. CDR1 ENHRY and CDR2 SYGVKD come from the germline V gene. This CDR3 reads CAISESPTGEAPLHF. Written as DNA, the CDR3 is TGTGCCATCAGTGAGTCCCCCACAGGGGAGGCACCCCTCCACTTT.

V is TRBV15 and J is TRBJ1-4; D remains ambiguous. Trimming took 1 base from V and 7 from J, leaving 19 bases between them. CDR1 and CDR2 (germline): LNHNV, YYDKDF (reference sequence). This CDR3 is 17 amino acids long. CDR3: CATSRVLFGGEGEKLFF. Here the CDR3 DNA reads TGTGCCACCAGCAGAGTGTTATTTGGTGGGGAAGGTGAAAAACTGTTTTTT.

For the CDR3, the DNA is TGTGCCTGGAGGGGGACAGGGACGGGTGAGCAGTACTTC. It yields the protein CAWRGTGTGEQYF. The V call is TRBV30, the J call TRBJ2-7; TRBD1 matches at 9 bases. The V gene end was trimmed by 3 bases and the J gene end by 7 bases; junction bases not matched to a gene: 7. CDR3 length: 13 amino acids. CDR1 is GTSNPN, CDR2 SVGIG, per germline (reference sequence).

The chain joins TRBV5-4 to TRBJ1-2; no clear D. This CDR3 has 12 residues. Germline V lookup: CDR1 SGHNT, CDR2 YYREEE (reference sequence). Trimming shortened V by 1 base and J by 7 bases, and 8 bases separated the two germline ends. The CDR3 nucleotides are TGTGCCAGCAGCTTGTTGAAGGCTGGCTACACCTTC. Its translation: CASSLLKAGYTF.